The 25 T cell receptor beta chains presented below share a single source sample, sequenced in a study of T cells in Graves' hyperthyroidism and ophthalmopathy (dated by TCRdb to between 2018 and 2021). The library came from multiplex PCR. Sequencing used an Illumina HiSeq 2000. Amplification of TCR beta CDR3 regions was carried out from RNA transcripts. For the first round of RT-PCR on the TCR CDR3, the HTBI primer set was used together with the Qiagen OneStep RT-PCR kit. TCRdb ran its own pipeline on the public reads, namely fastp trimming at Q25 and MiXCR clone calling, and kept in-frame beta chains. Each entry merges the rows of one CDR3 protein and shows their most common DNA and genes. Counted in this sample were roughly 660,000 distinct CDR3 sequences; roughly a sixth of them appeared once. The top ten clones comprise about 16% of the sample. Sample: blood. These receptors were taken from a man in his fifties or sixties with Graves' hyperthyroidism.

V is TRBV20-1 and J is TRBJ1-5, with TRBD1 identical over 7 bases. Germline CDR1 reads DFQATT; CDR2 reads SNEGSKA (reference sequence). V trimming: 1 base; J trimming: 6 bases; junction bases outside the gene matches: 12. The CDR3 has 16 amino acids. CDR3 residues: CSARGRTNRGGQPQHF. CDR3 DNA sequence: TGCAGTGCTAGAGGCCGAACGAACAGGGGTGGTCAGCCCCAGCATTTT.

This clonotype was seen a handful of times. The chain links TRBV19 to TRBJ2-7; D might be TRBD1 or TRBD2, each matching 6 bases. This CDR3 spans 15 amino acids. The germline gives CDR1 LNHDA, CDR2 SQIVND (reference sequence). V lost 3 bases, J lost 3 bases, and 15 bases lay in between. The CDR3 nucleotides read TGTGCCAGTAGTATCGCCCGGGGGCGCGGCTACGAGCAGTACTTC. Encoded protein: CASSIARGRGYEQYF.

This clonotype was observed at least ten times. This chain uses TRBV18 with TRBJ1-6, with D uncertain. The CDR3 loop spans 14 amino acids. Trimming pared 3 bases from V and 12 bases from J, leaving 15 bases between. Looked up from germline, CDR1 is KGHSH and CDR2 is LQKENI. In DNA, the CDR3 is TGTGCCAGCTCACCGAACGTGGGTCAAGAACCCCTCCACTTT. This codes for CASSPNVGQEPLHF.

For the CDR3, the DNA is TGCGCCAGCAGCCAAGATGTCCGGGAGCGGACGTACGAGCAGTACTTC. Translation: CASSQDVRERTYEQYF. The chain joins TRBV4-1 to TRBJ2-7, with D possibly TRBD2 on 6 matching bases. The CDR3 runs to 16 residues. V lost 0 bases and J 4 bases, leaving 16 bases between the germline ends. CDR1 is MGHRA, CDR2 YSYEKL, per germline.

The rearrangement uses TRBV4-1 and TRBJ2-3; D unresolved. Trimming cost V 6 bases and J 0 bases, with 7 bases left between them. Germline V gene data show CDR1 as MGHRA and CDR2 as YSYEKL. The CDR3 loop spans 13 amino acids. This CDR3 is CASRLVSTDTQYF. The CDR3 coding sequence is TGCGCCAGCAGGCTCGTTAGCACAGATACGCAGTATTTT.

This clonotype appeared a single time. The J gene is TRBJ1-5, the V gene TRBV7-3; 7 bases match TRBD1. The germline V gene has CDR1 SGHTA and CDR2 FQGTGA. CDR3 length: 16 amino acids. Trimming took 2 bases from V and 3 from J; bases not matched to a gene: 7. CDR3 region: CASSLARGGLNQPQHF. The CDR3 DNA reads TGTGCCAGCAGCTTAGCGAGAGGGGGCCTCAATCAGCCCCAGCATTTT.

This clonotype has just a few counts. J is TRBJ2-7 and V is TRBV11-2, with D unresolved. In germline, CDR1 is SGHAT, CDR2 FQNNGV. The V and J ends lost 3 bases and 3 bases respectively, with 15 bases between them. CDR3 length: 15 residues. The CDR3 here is CASSLIETSVYEQYF. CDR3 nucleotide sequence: TGTGCCAGCAGCTTGATTGAGACCTCTGTCTACGAGCAGTACTTC.

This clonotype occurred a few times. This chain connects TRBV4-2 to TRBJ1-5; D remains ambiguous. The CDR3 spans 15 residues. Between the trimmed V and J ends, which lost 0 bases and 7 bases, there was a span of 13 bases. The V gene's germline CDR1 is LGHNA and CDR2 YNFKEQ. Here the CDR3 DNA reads TGTGCCAGCAGCCAAGATGAGGGAGGAAAACAGCCCCAGCATTTT. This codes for CASSQDEGGKQPQHF.

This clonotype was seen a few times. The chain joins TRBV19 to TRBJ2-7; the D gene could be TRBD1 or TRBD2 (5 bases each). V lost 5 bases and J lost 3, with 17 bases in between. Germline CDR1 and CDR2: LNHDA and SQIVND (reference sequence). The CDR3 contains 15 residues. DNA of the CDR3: TGTGCCAGTAGTCCCTCGAGGGGCCATCACTACGAGCAGTACTTC. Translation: CASSPSRGHHYEQYF.

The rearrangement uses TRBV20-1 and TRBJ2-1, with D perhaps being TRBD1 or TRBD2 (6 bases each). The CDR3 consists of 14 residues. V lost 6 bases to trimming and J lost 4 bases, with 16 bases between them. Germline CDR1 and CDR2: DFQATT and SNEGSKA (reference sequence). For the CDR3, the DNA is TGCAGTGCGTCCCCGGGGGCGCGATACAATGAGCAGTTCTTC. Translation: CSASPGARYNEQFF.

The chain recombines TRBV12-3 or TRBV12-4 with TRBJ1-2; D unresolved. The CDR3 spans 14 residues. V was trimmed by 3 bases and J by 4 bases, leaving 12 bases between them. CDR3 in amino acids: CASSFSGGSYGYTF. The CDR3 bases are TGTGCCAGCAGTTTCAGCGGAGGGTCCTATGGCTACACCTTC.

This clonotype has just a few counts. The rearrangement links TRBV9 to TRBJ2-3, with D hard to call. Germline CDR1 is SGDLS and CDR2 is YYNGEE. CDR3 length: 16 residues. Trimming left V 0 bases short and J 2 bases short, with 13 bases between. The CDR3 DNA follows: TGTGCCAGCAGCGTAGTGGCGACCGCCAACACAGATACGCAGTATTTT. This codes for CASSVVATANTDTQYF.

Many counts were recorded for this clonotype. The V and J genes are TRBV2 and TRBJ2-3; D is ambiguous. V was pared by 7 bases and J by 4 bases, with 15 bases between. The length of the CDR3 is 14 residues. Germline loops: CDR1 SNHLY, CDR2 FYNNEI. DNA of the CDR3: TGTGCCAGCAACCAACAATCGATCGCAGATACGCAGTATTTT. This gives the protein CASNQQSIADTQYF.

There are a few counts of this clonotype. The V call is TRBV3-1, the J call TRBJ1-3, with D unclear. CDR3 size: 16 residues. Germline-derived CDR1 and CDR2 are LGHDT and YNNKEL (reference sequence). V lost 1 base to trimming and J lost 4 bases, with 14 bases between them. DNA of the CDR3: TGTGCCAGCAGCCAAGCCATAACCGTCGGAGGAAACACCATATATTTT. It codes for CASSQAITVGGNTIYF.

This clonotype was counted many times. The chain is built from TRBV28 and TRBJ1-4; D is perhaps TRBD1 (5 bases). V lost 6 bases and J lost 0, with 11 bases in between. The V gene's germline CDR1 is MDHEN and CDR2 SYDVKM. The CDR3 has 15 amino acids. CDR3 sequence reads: CASRTGDATNEKLFF. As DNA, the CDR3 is TGTGCCAGCAGGACGGGGGATGCAACTAATGAAAAACTGTTTTTT. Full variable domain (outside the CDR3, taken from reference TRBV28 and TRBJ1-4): DVKVTQSSRYLVKRTGEKVFLECVQDMDHENMFWYRQDPGLGLRLIYFSYDVKMKEKGDIPEGYSVSREKKERFSLILESASTNQTSMYLCASRTGDATNEKLFFGSGTQLSVL.

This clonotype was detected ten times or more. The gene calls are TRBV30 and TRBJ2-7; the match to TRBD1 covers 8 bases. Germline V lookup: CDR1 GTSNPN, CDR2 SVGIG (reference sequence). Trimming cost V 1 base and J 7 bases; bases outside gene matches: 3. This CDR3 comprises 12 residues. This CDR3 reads CAWSGTGREQYF. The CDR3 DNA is TGTGCCTGGAGTGGGACAGGGCGGGAGCAGTACTTC.

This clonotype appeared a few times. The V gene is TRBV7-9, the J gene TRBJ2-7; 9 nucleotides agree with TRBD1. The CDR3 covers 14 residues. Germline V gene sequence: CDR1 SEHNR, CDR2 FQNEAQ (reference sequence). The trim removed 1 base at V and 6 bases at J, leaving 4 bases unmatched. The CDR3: CASSLGGTGSEQYF. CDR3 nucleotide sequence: TGTGCCAGCAGCTTAGGTGGGACAGGGAGCGAGCAGTACTTC.

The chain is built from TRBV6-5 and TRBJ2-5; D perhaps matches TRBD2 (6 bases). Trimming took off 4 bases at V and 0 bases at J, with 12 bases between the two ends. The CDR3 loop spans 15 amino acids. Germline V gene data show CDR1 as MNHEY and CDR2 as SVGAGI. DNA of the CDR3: TGTGCCAGCAGTTCCCGACGGGGGTACCAAGAGACCCAGTACTTC. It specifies CASSSRRGYQETQYF.

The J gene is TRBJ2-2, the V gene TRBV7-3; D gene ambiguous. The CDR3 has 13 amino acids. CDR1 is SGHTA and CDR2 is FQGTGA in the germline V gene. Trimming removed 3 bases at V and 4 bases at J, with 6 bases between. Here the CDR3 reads CASSFSSTGELFF. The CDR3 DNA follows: TGTGCCAGCAGCTTTAGTAGCACCGGGGAGCTGTTTTTT.

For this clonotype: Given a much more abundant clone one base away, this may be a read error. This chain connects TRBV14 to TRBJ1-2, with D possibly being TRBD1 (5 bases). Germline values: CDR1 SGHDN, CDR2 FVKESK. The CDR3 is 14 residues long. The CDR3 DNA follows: TGTGCCAGCAGCCAAGCAGGGCCAGTCTATGGCTACATCTTC. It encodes CASSQAGPVYGYIF.

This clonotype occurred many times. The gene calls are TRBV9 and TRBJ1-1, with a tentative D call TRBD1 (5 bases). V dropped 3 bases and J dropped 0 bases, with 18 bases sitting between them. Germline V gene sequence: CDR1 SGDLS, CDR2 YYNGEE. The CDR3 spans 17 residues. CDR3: CASSEEGRGGVNTEAFF. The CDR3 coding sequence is TGTGCCAGCAGCGAAGAGGGGAGGGGAGGAGTGAACACTGAAGCTTTCTTT.

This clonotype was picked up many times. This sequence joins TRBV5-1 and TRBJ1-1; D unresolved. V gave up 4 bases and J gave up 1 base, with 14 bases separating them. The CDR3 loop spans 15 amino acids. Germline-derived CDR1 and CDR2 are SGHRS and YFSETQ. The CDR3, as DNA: TGCGCCAGCAGCGACCCCAAAAAGGGGAACACTGAAGCTTTCTTT. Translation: CASSDPKKGNTEAFF. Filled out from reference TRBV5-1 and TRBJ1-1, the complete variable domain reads KAGVTQTPRYLIKTRGQQVTLSCSPISGHRSVSWYQQTPGQGLQFLFEYFSETQRNKGNFPGRFSGRQFSNSRSEMNVSTLELGDSALYLCASSDPKKGNTEAFFGQGTRLTVV.

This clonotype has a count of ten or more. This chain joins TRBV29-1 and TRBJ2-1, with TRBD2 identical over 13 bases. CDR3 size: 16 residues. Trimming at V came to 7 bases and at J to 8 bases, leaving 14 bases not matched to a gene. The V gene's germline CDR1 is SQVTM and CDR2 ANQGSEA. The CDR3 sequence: CSGTLAGGPWVYEQFF. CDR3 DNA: TGCAGCGGAACACTAGCGGGAGGGCCCTGGGTTTATGAGCAGTTCTTC.

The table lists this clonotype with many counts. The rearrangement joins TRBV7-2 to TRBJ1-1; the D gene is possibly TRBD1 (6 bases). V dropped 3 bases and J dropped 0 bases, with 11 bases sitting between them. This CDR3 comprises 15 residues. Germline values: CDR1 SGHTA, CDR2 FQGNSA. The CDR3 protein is CASSFVQGLNTEAFF. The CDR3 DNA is TGTGCCAGCAGCTTCGTACAGGGCTTGAACACTGAAGCTTTCTTT.

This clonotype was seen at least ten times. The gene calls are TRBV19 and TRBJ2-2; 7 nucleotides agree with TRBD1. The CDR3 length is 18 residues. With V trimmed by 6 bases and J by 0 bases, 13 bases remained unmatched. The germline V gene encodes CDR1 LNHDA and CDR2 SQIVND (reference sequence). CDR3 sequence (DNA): TGTGCCAGTAGACCACGCGGACAGGTCCGTGCGAACACCGGGGAGCTGTTTTTT. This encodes CASRPRGQVRANTGELFF. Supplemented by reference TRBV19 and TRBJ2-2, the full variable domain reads DGGITQSPKYLFRKEGQNVTLSCEQNLNHDAMYWYRQDPGQGLRLIYYSQIVNDFQKGDIAEGYSVSREKKESFPLTVTSAQKNPTAFYLCASRPRGQVRANTGELFFGEGSRLTVL.